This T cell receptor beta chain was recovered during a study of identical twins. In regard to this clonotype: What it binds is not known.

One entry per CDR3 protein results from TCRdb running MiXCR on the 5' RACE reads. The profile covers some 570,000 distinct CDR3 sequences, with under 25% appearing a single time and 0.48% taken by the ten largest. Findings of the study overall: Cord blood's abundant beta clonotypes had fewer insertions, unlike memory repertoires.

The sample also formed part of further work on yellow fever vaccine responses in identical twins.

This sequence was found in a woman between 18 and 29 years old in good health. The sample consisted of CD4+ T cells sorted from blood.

CDR3 coding DNA: TGTGCCAGCAGTCCGTCCGGGACAGACATCTACGAGCAGTACTTC. It encodes CASSPSGTDIYEQYF. The chain couples TRBV6-2 or TRBV6-3 to TRBJ2-7, with 7 bases fitting TRBD1. In germline, CDR1 is MNHEY, CDR2 SVGEGT. After removal of 5 bases from V and 3 bases from J, the junction contained 10 bases not matched to a gene. This CDR3 is 15 amino acids long.